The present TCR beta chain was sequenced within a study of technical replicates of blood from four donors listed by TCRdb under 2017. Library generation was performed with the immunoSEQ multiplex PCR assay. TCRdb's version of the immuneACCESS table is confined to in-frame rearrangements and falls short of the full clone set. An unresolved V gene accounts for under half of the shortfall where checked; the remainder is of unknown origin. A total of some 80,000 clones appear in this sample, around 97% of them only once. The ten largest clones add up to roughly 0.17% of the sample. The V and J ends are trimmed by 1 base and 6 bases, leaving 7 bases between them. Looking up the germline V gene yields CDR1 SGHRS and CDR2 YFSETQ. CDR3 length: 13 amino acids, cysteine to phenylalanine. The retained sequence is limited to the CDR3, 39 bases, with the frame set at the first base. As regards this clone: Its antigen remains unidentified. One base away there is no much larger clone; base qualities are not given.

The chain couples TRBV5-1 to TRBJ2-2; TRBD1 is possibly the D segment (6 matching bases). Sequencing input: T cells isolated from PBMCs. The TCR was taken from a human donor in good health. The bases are TGCGCCAGCAGCTTGCGACAGGCCGGGGAGCTGTTTTTT. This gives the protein CASSLRQAGELFF. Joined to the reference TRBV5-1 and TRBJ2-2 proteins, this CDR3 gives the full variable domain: KAGVTQTPRYLIKTRGQQVTLSCSPISGHRSVSWYQQTPGQGLQFLFEYFSETQRNKGNFPGRFSGRQFSNSRSEMNVSTLELGDSALYLCASSLRQAGELFFGEGSRLTVL.